Described below is a single TCR beta chain sequence and its context. Assay used: immunoSEQ multiplex PCR; TCRdb lists only in-frame clones, some missing. Of some 9,800 clones listed, approximately 74% are singletons. This entry is derived from a study of ipilimumab plus nivolumab after autologous stem cell transplantation. The source is a female donor with multiple myeloma. Material: PBMCs, obtained in a trial of ipilimumab plus nivolumab as post-transplant consolidation.

CDR3 sequence: CASSDSGTESYEQYF. The CDR3 nucleotides are TGCGCCAGCAGTGATTCCGGGACTGAGTCCTACGAGCAGTACTTC. V is TRBV10-1 and J is TRBJ2-7; the D gene is possibly TRBD2 (6 bases). Between the trimmed V and J ends, which lost 3 bases and 1 base, there was a span of 13 bases. Germline V gene lookup returns CDR1 WNHNN and CDR2 SYGVQD (reference sequence). This CDR3 is 15 amino acids long.